This T cell receptor beta chain comes out of a study of T cells in Graves' hyperthyroidism and ophthalmopathy. Study-wide findings and caveats: Ophthalmopathy could be told apart from stable hyperthyroidism with a 13 V-J model. Among thyroid clonotypes expanded above 0.001, most also appeared in blood.

This clonotype was recorded a few times. The antigen is not known. From RNA transcripts, TCR beta CDR3 regions were amplified. TCR CDR3 regions were first amplified by RT-PCR with HTBI primers. Via MiXCR, TCRdb re-called the multiplex PCR reads, giving one row per CDR3 protein. The table shows hundreds of thousands of distinct CDR3 sequences, with 11% to 15% occurring only once. This CDR3 has 15 amino acids. Trimming cost V 3 bases and J 0 bases, with 10 bases left between them. The germline gives CDR1 WSHSY, CDR2 SAAADI. What was sequenced was blood. This chain joins TRBV10-2 and TRBJ2-3, with D perhaps TRBD1 (6 bases). The TCR sequence derives from a woman between 35 and 50 years old with Graves' hyperthyroidism. The CDR3 protein is CASSETGSSTDTQYF. For the CDR3, the DNA is TGCGCCAGCAGTGAAACAGGGAGTAGCACAGATACGCAGTATTTT.